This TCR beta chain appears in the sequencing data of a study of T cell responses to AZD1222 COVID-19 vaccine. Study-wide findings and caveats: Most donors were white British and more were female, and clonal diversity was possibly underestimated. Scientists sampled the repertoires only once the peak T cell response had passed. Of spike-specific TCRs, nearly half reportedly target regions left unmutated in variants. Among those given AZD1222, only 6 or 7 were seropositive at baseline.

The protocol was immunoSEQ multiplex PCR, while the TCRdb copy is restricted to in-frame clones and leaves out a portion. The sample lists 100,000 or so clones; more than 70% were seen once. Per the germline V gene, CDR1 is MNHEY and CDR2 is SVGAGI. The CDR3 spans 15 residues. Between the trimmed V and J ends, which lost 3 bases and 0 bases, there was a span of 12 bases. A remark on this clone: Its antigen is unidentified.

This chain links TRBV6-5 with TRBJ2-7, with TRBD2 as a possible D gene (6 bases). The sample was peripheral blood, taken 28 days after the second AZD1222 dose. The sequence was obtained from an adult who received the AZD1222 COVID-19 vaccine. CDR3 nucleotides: TGTGCCAGCAGTTATCCCGGGGGAAGCTCCTACGAGCAGTACTTC. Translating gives CASSYPGGSSYEQYF.